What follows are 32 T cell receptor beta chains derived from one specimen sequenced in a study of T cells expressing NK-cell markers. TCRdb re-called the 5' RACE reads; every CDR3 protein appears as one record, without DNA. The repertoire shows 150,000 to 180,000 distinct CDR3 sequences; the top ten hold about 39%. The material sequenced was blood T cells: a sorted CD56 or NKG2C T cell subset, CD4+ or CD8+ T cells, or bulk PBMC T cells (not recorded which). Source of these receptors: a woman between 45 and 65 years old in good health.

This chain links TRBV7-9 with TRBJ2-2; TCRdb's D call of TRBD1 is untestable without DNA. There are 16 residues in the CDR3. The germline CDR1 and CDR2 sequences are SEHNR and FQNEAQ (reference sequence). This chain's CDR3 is CASSPPEAAREGELFF.

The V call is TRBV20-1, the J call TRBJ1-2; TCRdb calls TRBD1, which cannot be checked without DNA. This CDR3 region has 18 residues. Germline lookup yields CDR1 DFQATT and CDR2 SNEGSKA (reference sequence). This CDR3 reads CSARVLSDWTGTNYGYTF.

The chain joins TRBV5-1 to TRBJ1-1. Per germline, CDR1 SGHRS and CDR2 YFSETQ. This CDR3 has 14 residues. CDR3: CASNMAGGNTEAFF.

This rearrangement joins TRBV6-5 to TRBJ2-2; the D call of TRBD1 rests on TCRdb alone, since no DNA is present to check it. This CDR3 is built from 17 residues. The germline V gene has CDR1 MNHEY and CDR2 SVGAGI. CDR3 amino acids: CASSYSGFGGDTGELFF.

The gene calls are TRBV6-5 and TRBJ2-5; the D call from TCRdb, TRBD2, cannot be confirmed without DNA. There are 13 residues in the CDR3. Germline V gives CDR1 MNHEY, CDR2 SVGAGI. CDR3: CASGASRWETQYF.

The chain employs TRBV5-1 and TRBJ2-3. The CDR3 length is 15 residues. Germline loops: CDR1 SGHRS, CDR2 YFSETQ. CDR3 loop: CASSLVDGSTDTQYF.

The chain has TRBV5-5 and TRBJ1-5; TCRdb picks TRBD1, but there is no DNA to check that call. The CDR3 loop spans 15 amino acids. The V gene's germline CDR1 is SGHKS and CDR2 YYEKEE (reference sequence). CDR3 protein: CASSWGTGYAQPQHF.

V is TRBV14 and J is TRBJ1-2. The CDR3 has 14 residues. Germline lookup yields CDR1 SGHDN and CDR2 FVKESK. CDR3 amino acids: CASSHSSGKDGYTF.

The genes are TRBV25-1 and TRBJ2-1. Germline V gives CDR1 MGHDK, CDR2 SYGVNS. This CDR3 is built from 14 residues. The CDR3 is CASSDSNNYNEQFF. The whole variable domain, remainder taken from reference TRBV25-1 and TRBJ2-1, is EADIYQTPRYLVIGTGKKITLECSQTMGHDKMYWYQQDPGMELHLIHYSYGVNSTEKGDLSSESTVSRIRTEHFPLTLESARPSHTSQYLCASSDSNNYNEQFFGPGTRLTVL.

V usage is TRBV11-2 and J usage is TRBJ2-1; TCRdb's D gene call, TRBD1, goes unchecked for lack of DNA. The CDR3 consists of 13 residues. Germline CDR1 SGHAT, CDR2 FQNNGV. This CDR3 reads CASTPTPSDEQFF.

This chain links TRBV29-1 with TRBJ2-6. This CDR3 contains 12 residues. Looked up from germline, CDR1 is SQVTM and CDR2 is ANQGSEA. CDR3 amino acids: CSVEFGNKILTF.

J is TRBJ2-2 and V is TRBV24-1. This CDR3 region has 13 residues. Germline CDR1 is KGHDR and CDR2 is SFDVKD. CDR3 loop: CATVAPNTGELFF.

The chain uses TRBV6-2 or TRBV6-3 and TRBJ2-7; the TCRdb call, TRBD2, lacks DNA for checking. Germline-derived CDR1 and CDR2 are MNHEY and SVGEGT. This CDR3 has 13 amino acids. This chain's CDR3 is CASRPGGSYEQYF.

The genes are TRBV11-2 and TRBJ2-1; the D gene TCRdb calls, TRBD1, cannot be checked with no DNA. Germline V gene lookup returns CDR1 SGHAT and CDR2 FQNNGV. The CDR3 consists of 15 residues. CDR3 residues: CASSFQGSPSDEQFF. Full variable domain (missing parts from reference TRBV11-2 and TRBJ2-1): EAGVAQSPRYKIIEKRQSVAFWCNPISGHATLYWYQQILGQGPKLLIQFQNNGVVDDSQLPKDRFSAERLKGVDSTLKIQPAKLEDSAVYLCASSFQGSPSDEQFFGPGTRLTVL.

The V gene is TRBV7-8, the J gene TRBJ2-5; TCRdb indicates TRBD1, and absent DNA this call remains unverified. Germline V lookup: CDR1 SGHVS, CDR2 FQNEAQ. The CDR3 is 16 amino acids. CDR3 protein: CASSQTRGAQRETQYF.

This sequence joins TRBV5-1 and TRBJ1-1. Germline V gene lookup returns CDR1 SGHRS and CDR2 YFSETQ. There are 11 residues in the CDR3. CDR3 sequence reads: CASKLNTEAFF.

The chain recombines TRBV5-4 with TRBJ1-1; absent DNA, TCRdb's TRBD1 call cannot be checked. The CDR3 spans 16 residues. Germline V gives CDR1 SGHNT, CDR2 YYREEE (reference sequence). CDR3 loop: CASSLEQGALNTEAFF.

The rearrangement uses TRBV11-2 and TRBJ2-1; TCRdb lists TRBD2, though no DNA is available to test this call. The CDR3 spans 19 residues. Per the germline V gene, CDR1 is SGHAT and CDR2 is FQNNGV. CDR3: CASSSRASGPLSSYNEQFF.

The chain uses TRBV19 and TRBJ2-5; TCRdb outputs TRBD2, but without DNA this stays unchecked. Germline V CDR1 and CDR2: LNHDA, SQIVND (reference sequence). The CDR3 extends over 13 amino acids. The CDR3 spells CASSIGLAETQYF. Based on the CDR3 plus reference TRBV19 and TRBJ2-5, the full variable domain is DGGITQSPKYLFRKEGQNVTLSCEQNLNHDAMYWYRQDPGQGLRLIYYSQIVNDFQKGDIAEGYSVSREKKESFPLTVTSAQKNPTAFYLCASSIGLAETQYFGPGTRLLVL.

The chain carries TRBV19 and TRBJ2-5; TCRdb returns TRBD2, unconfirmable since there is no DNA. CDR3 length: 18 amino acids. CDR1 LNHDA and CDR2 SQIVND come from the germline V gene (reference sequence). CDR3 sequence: CASSSSGRALEAVETQYF.

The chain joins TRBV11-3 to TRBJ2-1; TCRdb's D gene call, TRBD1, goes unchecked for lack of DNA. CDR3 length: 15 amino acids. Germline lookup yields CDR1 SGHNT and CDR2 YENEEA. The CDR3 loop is CASNRDRGYGNEQFF.

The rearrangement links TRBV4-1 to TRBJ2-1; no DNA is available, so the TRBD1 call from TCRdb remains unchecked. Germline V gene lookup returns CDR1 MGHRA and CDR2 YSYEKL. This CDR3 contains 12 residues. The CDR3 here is CASSPRMDEQFF.

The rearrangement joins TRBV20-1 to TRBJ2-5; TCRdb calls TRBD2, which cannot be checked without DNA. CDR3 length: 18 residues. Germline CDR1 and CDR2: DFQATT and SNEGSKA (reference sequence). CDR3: CSASAFGLAGGPSETQYF.

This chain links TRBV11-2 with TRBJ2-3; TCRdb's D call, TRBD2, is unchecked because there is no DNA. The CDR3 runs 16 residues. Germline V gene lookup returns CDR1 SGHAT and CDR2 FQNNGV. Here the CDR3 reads CASSLESGRATDTQYF.

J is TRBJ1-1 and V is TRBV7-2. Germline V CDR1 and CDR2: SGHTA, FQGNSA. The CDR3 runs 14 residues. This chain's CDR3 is CASSQPRHSYEAFF.

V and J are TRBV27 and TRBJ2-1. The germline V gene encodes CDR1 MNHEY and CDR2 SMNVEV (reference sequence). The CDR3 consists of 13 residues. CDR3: CASSLWSGYEQFF.

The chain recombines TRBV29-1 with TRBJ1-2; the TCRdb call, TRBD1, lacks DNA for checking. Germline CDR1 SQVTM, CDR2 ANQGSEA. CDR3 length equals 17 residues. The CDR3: CSVRSTASAPLLYGYTF.

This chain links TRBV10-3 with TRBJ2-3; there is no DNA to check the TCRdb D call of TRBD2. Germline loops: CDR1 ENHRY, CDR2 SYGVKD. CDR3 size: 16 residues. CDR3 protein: CAISSRGEGLPDTQYF.

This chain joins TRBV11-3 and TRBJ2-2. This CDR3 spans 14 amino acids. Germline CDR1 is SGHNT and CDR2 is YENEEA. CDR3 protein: CASSVPAYTGELFF.

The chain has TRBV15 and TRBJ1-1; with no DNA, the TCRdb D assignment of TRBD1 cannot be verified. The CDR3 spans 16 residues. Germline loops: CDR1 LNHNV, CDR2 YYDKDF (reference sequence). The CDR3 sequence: CATSRVPRGLNTEAFF.

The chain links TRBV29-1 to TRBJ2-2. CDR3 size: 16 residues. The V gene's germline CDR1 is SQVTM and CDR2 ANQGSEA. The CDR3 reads CSVRTFYEANTGELFF.

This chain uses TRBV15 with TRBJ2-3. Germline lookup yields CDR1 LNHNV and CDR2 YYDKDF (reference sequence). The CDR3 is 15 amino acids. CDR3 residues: CATSREPLGTDTQYF.